There are a few counts of the clone carrying this T cell receptor beta chain. The antigen remains unidentified. The data were obtained in a study of tumor-infiltrating lymphocytes in primary liver carcinoma. Study-wide background: Surgical resection was used to treat these primary liver carcinoma patients. The number of productive TCRbeta reads per sample ranged from roughly 3.5 to 7.13 million and was similar across tissue types.

Study-level findings and limits: Tumor region pairs showed greater overlap than either tumor-adjacent or tumor-blood pairs did.

V dropped 0 bases and J dropped 3 bases, with 9 bases sitting between them. The CDR3 is 14 amino acids. In germline, CDR1 is SGHKS, CDR2 YYEKEE (reference sequence). It was unsorted whole blood that yielded blood RNA, and germline DNA was also extracted. Synthesis of TCR beta cDNA was carried out from around 540 ng total RNA with a constant-region primer. A slightly modified ARM-PCR protocol with three nested multiplex PCR rounds produced these TCR beta libraries. Both of the initial two PCR rounds ran for around 10 cycles and employed TRBV1-TRBV30 forward primers alongside a C-beta reverse primer. TCRdb itself ran the multiplex PCR reads through MiXCR, one entry per CDR3 protein. The data hold about 350,000 distinct CDR3 sequences, with about 61% observed a single time.

Sequenced: peripheral blood. The receptor's source is a man aged 40-49 years with primary liver carcinoma and hepatitis B virus infection. V gene TRBV5-5 combines with J gene TRBJ2-5; D gene uncertain. In DNA, the CDR3 is TGTGCCAGCAGCTTGGTAGCAGGAGAAGAGACCCAGTACTTC. It yields the protein CASSLVAGEETQYF.